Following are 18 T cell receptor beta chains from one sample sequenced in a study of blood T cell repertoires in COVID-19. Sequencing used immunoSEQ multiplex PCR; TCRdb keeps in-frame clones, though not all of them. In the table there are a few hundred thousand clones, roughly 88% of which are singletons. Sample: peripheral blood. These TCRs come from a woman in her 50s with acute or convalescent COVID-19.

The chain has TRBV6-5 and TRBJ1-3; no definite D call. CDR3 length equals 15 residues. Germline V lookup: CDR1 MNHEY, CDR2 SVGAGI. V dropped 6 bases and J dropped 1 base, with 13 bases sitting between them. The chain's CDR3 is CASRSPTRSGNTIYF. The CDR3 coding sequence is TGTGCCAGCAGATCACCAACTAGATCTGGAAACACCATATATTTT.

CDR3 loop: CASSAQGNSQPQHF. Written as DNA, the CDR3 is TGCGCCAGCAGCGCACAGGGGAATAGTCAGCCCCAGCATTTT. The chain recombines TRBV5-1 with TRBJ1-5, with TRBD1 matching 7 bases. This CDR3 comprises 14 residues. The V and J ends lost 4 bases and 6 bases, in that order; junction bases with no gene match: 7. CDR1 SGHRS and CDR2 YFSETQ come from the germline V gene.

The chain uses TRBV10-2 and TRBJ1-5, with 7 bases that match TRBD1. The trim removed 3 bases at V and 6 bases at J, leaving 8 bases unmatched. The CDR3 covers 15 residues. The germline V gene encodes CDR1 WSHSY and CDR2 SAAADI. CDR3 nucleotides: TGCGCCAGCAGTGACCCAACAGGGGCGGGTCAGCCCCAGCATTTT. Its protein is CASSDPTGAGQPQHF.

The CDR3 spells CASSSGQGSTGELFF. CDR3 bases: TGTGCCAGCAGCTCCGGACAGGGGTCTACCGGGGAGCTGTTTTTT. This sequence joins TRBV7-9 and TRBJ2-2; 9 bases fit TRBD1. V lost 4 bases and J lost 5; bases outside the gene matches: 5. The CDR3 runs 15 residues. Germline V lookup: CDR1 SEHNR, CDR2 FQNEAQ (reference sequence).

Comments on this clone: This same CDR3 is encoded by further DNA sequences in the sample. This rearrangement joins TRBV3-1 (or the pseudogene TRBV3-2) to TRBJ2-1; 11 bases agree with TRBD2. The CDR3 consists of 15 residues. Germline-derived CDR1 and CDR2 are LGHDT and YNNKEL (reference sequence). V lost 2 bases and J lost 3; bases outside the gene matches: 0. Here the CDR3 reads CASSQLAGGYNEQFF. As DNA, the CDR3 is TGTGCCAGCAGCCAACTAGCGGGAGGCTACAATGAGCAGTTCTTC.

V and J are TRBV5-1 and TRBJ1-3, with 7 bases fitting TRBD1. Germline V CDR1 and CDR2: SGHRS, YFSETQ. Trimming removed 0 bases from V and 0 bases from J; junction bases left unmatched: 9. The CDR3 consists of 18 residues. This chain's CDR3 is CASSLASNRGHSGNTIYF. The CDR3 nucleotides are TGCGCCAGCAGCTTGGCCTCTAACAGGGGCCACTCTGGAAACACCATATATTTT.

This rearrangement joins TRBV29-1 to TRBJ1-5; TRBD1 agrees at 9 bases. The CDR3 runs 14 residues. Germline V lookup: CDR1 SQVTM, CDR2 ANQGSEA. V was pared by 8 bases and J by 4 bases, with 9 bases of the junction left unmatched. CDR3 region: CSFVGTGLNQPQHF. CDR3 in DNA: TGCAGCTTTGTTGGGACAGGGCTTAATCAGCCCCAGCATTTT.

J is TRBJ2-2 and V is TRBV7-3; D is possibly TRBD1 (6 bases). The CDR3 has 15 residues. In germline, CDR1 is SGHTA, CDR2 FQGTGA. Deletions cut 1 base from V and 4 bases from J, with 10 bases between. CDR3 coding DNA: TGTGCCAGCAGCTTAAACAGGGAGAGCACCGGGGAGCTGTTTTTT. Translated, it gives CASSLNRESTGELFF.

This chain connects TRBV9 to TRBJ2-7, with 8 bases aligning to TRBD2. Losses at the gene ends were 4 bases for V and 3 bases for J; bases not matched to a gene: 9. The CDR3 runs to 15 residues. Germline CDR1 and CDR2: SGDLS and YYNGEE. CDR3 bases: TGTGCCAGCAGCCCCGGGTCGAGCGGGAGCTACGAGCAGTACTTC. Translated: CASSPGSSGSYEQYF. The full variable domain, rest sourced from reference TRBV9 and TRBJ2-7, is DSGVTQTPKHLITATGQRVTLRCSPRSGDLSVYWYQQSLDQGLQFLIQYYNGEERAKGNILERFSAQQFPDLHSELNLSSLELGDSALYFCASSPGSSGSYEQYFGPGTRLTVT.

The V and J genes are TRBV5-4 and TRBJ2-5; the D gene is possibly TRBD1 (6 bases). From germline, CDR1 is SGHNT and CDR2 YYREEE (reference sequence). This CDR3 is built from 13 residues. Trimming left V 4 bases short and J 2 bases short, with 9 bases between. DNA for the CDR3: TGTGCCAGCAGCCTCGACAGGCAAGAGACCCAGTACTTC. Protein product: CASSLDRQETQYF.

CDR3 amino acids: CASSLNAGGFYEQYF. CDR3 sequence (DNA): TGTGCCAGCAGCTTAAACGCGGGAGGATTTTACGAGCAGTACTTC. The chain employs TRBV7-3 and TRBJ2-7, with 8 nucleotides matching TRBD2. From germline, CDR1 is SGHTA and CDR2 FQGTGA. V shed 1 base and J 4 bases; nucleotides not matched to a gene: 6. This CDR3 is built from 15 residues.

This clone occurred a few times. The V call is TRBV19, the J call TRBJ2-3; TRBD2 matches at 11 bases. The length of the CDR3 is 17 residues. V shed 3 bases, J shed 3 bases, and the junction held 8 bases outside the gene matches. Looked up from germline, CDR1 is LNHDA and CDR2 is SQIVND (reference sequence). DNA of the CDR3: TGTGCCAGTAGTATGGGACTAGCGGCCCCTTGGACAGATACGCAGTATTTT. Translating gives CASSMGLAAPWTDTQYF.

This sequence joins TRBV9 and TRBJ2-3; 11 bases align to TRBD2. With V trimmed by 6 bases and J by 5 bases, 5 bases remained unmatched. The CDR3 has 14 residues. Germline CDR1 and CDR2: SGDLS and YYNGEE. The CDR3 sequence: CASTLAGARDTQYF. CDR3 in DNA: TGTGCCAGCACACTAGCGGGAGCTAGAGATACGCAGTATTTT.

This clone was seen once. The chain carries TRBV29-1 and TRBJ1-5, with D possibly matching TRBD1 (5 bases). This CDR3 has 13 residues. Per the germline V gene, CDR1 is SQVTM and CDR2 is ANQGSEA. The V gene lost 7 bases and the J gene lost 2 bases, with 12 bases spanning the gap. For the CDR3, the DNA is TGCAGCGCCCGCGGGGGAGGCAATCAGCCCCAGCATTTT. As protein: CSARGGGNQPQHF.

The CDR3 DNA is TGCGCCAGCAGCTCCCGGGACAGGGGGCCTGACTATGGCTACACCTTC. Translated, it gives CASSSRDRGPDYGYTF. The chain couples TRBV5-1 to TRBJ1-2; 12 bases line up with TRBD1. This CDR3 contains 16 residues. In germline, CDR1 is SGHRS, CDR2 YFSETQ. V dropped 3 bases and J dropped 3; count of bases not matched to a gene: 6.

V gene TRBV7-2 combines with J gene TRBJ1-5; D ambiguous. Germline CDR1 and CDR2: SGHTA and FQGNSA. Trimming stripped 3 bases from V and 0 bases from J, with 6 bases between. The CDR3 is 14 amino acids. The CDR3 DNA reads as TGTGCCAGCAGCTTCAGGAATAGCAATCAGCCCCAGCATTTT. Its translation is CASSFRNSNQPQHF.

This CDR3 is CASSIDPLAGGHHTGELFF. Here the CDR3 DNA reads TGTGCCAGTAGTATCGACCCTCTAGCGGGAGGGCATCACACCGGGGAGCTGTTTTTT. This chain connects TRBV19 to TRBJ2-2, with TRBD2 identical over 12 bases. The CDR3 has 19 residues. The germline V gene encodes CDR1 LNHDA and CDR2 SQIVND (reference sequence). V trimming: 3 bases; J trimming: 3 bases; junction bases outside the gene matches: 11. The full variable domain, rest sourced from reference TRBV19 and TRBJ2-2, is DGGITQSPKYLFRKEGQNVTLSCEQNLNHDAMYWYRQDPGQGLRLIYYSQIVNDFQKGDIAEGYSVSREKKESFPLTVTSAQKNPTAFYLCASSIDPLAGGHHTGELFFGEGSRLTVL.

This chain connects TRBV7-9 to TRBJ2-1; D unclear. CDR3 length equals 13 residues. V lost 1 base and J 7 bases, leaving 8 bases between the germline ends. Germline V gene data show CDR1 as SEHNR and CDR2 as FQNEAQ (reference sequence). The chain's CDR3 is CASSLGFGNEQFF. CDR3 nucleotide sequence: TGTGCCAGCAGCTTAGGGTTCGGGAATGAGCAGTTCTTC.